One sample yielded the 22 T cell receptor beta chains listed below, sequenced in a study of OX40 agonist ivuxolimab in advanced cancers. Sequencing used immunoSEQ multiplex PCR; TCRdb keeps in-frame clones, though not all of them. The sample lists more than 70,000 clones; approximately 85% were seen once. The material sequenced was CD4+ or CD8+ T cells sorted from blood, taken in a trial of the OX40 agonist ivuxolimab. The receptors shown here come from an adult with an advanced solid tumor such as melanoma, head and neck, liver or kidney cancer.

V is TRBV5-1 and J is TRBJ2-5; weak D call: TRBD2 (5 bases). V lost 0 bases to trimming and J lost 2 bases, with 14 bases between them. The CDR3 contains 16 residues. Germline lookup yields CDR1 SGHRS and CDR2 YFSETQ. CDR3 bases: TGCGCCAGCAGCTTGGGTTCAACGGGAAAACAAGAGACCCAGTACTTC. Protein sequence: CASSLGSTGKQETQYF. Full variable domain (missing parts from reference TRBV5-1 and TRBJ2-5): KAGVTQTPRYLIKTRGQQVTLSCSPISGHRSVSWYQQTPGQGLQFLFEYFSETQRNKGNFPGRFSGRQFSNSRSEMNVSTLELGDSALYLCASSLGSTGKQETQYFGPGTRLLVL.

The chain is built from TRBV4-3 and TRBJ2-5; a weak D match, TRBD2 (7 bases). The CDR3 has 15 amino acids. CDR1 is LGHNA, CDR2 YSLEER, per germline. V dropped 8 bases and J dropped 4 bases, with 20 bases sitting between them. The DNA of the CDR3 is TGCGCCAGCGCCGCCGGGTGGGGGGGCGGAGAGACCCAGTACTTC. Amino acids: CASAAGWGGGETQYF.

This rearrangement joins TRBV11-3 to TRBJ2-1; 7 positions agree with TRBD2. With 1 base clipped from V and 4 bases from J, the junction kept 7 bases outside the gene matches. The CDR3 contains 16 residues. Germline CDR1 is SGHNT and CDR2 is YENEEA. CDR3 region: CASSLAGSGFYNEQFF. CDR3 DNA: TGTGCCAGCAGCTTAGCGGGTAGCGGGTTTTACAATGAGCAGTTCTTC. The variable domain in full, with the rest retrieved from reference TRBV11-3 and TRBJ2-1, is EAGVVQSPRYKIIEKKQPVAFWCNPISGHNTLYWYLQNLGQGPELLIRYENEEAVDDSQLPKDRFSAERLKGVDSTLKIQPAELGDSAVYLCASSLAGSGFYNEQFFGPGTRLTVL.

The rearrangement joins TRBV5-4 to TRBJ2-4; D not certain. The CDR3 length is 13 residues. The V gene's germline CDR1 is SGHNT and CDR2 YYREEE (reference sequence). With 1 base removed from V and 6 bases from J, the gap between germline ends came to 8 bases. This chain's CDR3 is CASSLSVGNIQYF. As DNA, the CDR3 is TGTGCCAGCAGCTTGTCGGTCGGAAACATTCAGTACTTC.

This clone has more than one count but fewer than ten. V gene TRBV5-1 combines with J gene TRBJ1-1, with 9 bases matching TRBD1. This CDR3 is 14 amino acids long. Germline lookup yields CDR1 SGHRS and CDR2 YFSETQ. After removal of 2 bases from V and 4 bases from J, the junction contained 3 bases not matched to a gene. The CDR3 is CASSFRQGGTEAFF. CDR3 coding DNA: TGCGCCAGCAGCTTTCGACAGGGGGGCACTGAAGCTTTCTTT.

The gene calls are TRBV7-8 and TRBJ2-5; D is unclear. The CDR3 is 12 residues long. CDR1 is SGHVS and CDR2 is FQNEAQ in the germline V gene. The ends were cut back, 5 bases at V and 5 bases at J, with 9 bases in the middle. The CDR3 DNA follows: TGTGCCAGCAGCCAAATGGGGGAGACCCAGTACTTC. Its protein product is CASSQMGETQYF.

The rearrangement joins TRBV14 to TRBJ2-7; D not certain. The V end lost 5 bases, the J end lost 0 bases, and 17 bases lay between the germline ends. The CDR3 sequence is 16 residues long. Germline V lookup: CDR1 SGHDN, CDR2 FVKESK. CDR3 amino acids: CASSKAVGKSSYEQYF. DNA for the CDR3: TGTGCCAGCAGCAAGGCTGTGGGGAAGAGCTCCTACGAGCAGTACTTC.

The V and J genes are TRBV7-9 and TRBJ2-3; no reliable D call. With 0 bases removed from V and 6 bases from J, the gap between germline ends came to 7 bases. This CDR3 contains 13 residues. The germline gives CDR1 SEHNR, CDR2 FQNEAQ (reference sequence). Written as DNA, the CDR3 is TGTGCCAGCAGCTTAGCGGGGTGGGATACGCAGTATTTT. Its translation: CASSLAGWDTQYF.

The chain has TRBV20-1 and TRBJ2-5, with D uncertain. CDR3 length equals 11 residues. Germline V gene sequence: CDR1 DFQATT, CDR2 SNEGSKA (reference sequence). V lost 5 bases and J lost 3, with 7 bases in between. CDR3: CSAVPEETQYF. The DNA of the CDR3 is TGCAGTGCTGTCCCTGAAGAGACCCAGTACTTC.

The chain's CDR3 is CASRGDFGYEQYF. The CDR3 nucleotides are TGTGCCAGCAGGGGGGACTTCGGCTACGAGCAGTACTTC. V gene TRBV7-9 combines with J gene TRBJ2-7, with a weak D call TRBD2 (6 bases). Germline loops: CDR1 SEHNR, CDR2 FQNEAQ (reference sequence). Deletions cut 6 bases from V and 3 bases from J, with 12 bases between. The CDR3 runs 13 residues.

This chain joins TRBV30 and TRBJ1-2, with D uncertain. CDR1 and CDR2 (germline): GTSNPN, SVGIG (reference sequence). The CDR3 sequence is 14 residues long. The germline V and J ends were trimmed by 0 bases and 1 base, with 9 bases remaining between them. CDR3 nucleotides: TGTGCCTGGAGTGTGGGGAGCTATAACTATGGCTACACCTTC. This sequence encodes CAWSVGSYNYGYTF.

The V gene is TRBV30, the J gene TRBJ1-2, with TRBD1 matching over 8 bases. V gave up 0 bases and J gave up 8 bases; unmatched junction bases: 8. Germline CDR1 GTSNPN, CDR2 SVGIG (reference sequence). The CDR3 consists of 14 residues. The CDR3 region is CAWSVPGQGWGYTF. As DNA, the CDR3 is TGTGCCTGGAGTGTACCAGGACAGGGCTGGGGCTACACCTTC.

In its sample, this clone was seen once. The J gene is TRBJ1-1, the V gene TRBV7-2, with 7 positions matching TRBD1. The CDR3 length is 14 residues. V was clipped by 0 bases and J by 12 bases; unmatched bases: 10. CDR1 is SGHTA and CDR2 is FQGNSA in the germline V gene. For the CDR3, the DNA is TGTGCCAGCAGCTTAGCGGGACAGATCTTTTCAACTTTCTTT. It yields the protein CASSLAGQIFSTFF.

The rearrangement joins TRBV29-1 to TRBJ2-6; D may be TRBD2 (6 bases). Germline CDR1 SQVTM, CDR2 ANQGSEA. Trimming cost V 3 bases and J 0 bases, with 9 bases left between them. The CDR3 is 15 residues long. The CDR3: CSVDAGFSGANVLTF. DNA for the CDR3: TGCAGCGTTGACGCGGGGTTCTCTGGGGCCAACGTCCTGACTTTC.

The V gene is TRBV19, the J gene TRBJ1-5; TRBD1 matches at 10 bases. In germline, CDR1 is LNHDA, CDR2 SQIVND (reference sequence). V gave up 3 bases and J gave up 0 bases; unmatched junction bases: 8. The CDR3 consists of 18 residues. CDR3 residues: CASSILRQGANSNQPQHF. CDR3 DNA: TGTGCCAGTAGTATTTTGAGACAGGGGGCTAATAGCAATCAGCCCCAGCATTTT.

The CDR3 region has the DNA TGTGCCAGCAGGCTGACAGGGGGAAATTCACCCCTCCACTTT. It specifies CASRLTGGNSPLHF. The chain links TRBV28 to TRBJ1-6, with TRBD1 matching 9 bases. The CDR3 runs 14 residues. The ends lost 6 bases at V and 7 bases at J; junction bases unmatched: 4. From germline, CDR1 is MDHEN and CDR2 SYDVKM.

This chain links TRBV6-5 with TRBJ1-1; D gene ambiguous. Germline CDR1 is MNHEY and CDR2 is SVGAGI. V was cut by 2 bases and J by 6 bases, with 16 bases left in between. There are 15 residues in the CDR3. The DNA for the CDR3 is TGTGCCAGCAGTTACGGGGTGGCGGGAATTGCTGAAGCTTTCTTT. Amino acids: CASSYGVAGIAEAFF.

This clone was detected only a few times. V usage is TRBV5-6 and J usage is TRBJ1-1; D gene ambiguous. This CDR3 comprises 13 residues. Germline lookup yields CDR1 SGHDT and CDR2 YYEEEE. Trimming removed 0 bases from V and 5 bases from J, with 8 bases in between. The CDR3 nucleotides read TGTGCCAGCAGCTTGGGCTTCGGGACTGAAGCTTTCTTT. Translated, it gives CASSLGFGTEAFF.

This sequence joins TRBV5-6 and TRBJ1-1, with D uncertain. Germline CDR1 and CDR2: SGHDT and YYEEEE. This CDR3 comprises 15 residues. V was clipped by 0 bases and J by 7 bases, with 16 bases between them. The CDR3, as DNA: TGTGCCAGCAGCTTGGCCGGTTGGGGTTTGGGTGAAGCTTTCTTT. Amino acid sequence: CASSLAGWGLGEAFF.

The genes are TRBV19 and TRBJ2-2, with D possibly being TRBD2 (5 bases). CDR1 and CDR2 from the germline V gene are LNHDA and SQIVND (reference sequence). Deletions cut 3 bases from V and 4 bases from J, with 12 bases between. The CDR3 covers 15 residues. The CDR3 protein is CASSISGGGTGELFF. The CDR3 nucleotides are TGTGCCAGTAGTATTTCGGGTGGAGGCACCGGGGAGCTGTTTTTT.

The V call is TRBV15, the J call TRBJ1-3; perhaps TRBD1 as D (5 bases). Germline CDR1 reads LNHNV; CDR2 reads YYDKDF (reference sequence). CDR3 size: 13 residues. Trimming took 5 bases from V and 3 from J, leaving 8 bases between them. The CDR3 spells CATSFQGGNTIYF. In DNA form, the CDR3 reads TGTGCCACCAGCTTTCAGGGTGGAAACACCATATATTTT.

The chain employs TRBV7-9 and TRBJ2-2, with TRBD1 as a possible D gene (6 bases). The CDR3 is 19 amino acids. Germline loops: CDR1 SEHNR, CDR2 FQNEAQ (reference sequence). Trimming removed 2 bases at V and 0 bases at J, with 19 bases between. CDR3 coding DNA: TGTGCCAGCAGCTTATATAAAGGAAGGAGGACAGCGAACACCGGGGAGCTGTTTTTT. Amino acids: CASSLYKGRRTANTGELFF.